This T cell receptor (beta chain) is drawn from a study of response to subunit inactivated influenza vaccine. MiXCR, run by TCRdb on the RT-PCR reads, gives a single entry per CDR3 protein. This repertoire shows around 580,000 distinct CDR3 sequences, approximately 12% found once; its top ten account for about 9.4%. Only a few counts were recorded for this clonotype. This clonotype was sampled from a man aged 50 to 60 who received an inactivated influenza vaccine. Sequenced material: PBMCs from blood, taken on the day of vaccination.

This chain's CDR3 is CSVDGVVRDIQETQYF. The CDR3 bases are TGCAGCGTTGACGGGGTGGTGCGGGACATCCAAGAGACCCAGTACTTC. V usage is TRBV29-1 and J usage is TRBJ2-5; D may match TRBD1 or TRBD2 (6 bases each). In germline, CDR1 is SQVTM, CDR2 ANQGSEA. This CDR3 spans 16 amino acids. V lost 3 bases and J 1 base, leaving 18 bases between the germline ends.